Listed here are 25 T cell receptor beta chains from one sample, sequenced in a study of siplizumab effects on memory and regulatory T cells (dated by TCRdb to the late 2010s). Libraries were constructed by the immunoSEQ multiplex PCR assay. TCRdb holds this immuneACCESS table with in-frame rearrangements only. Some clones are missing; in checked studies, unresolved V genes explain under half, and the rest has no known cause. For this sample the table gives under 150,000 clones, of which about 94% were detected only once. Under 2% of the sample belongs to the ten largest clones. The sequencing sample was made of non-Treg CD4+ T cells sorted from blood. The cell subset or site label of this sample denotes: FACS-sorted unstimulated CD4+ non-regulatory T cells. The receptors were sampled from a human donor in good health.

The V gene is TRBV19, the J gene TRBJ1-2, with unresolved D. The CDR3 spans 14 residues. CDR1 is LNHDA and CDR2 is SQIVND in the germline V gene (reference sequence). Trimming cost V 2 bases and J 7 bases, with 14 bases left between them. As DNA, the CDR3 is TGTGCCAGTAGTATAATAAGGGCAGTCAGTGGCTACACCTTC. Its protein product is CASSIIRAVSGYTF.

The chain employs TRBV4-1 and TRBJ2-5; 9 bases agree with TRBD2. Germline V gives CDR1 MGHRA, CDR2 YSYEKL. The CDR3 extends over 16 amino acids. Losses at the gene ends were 4 bases for V and 3 bases for J; bases not matched to a gene: 9. DNA of the CDR3: TGCGCCAGCAGCCGCCAGGGTAGCGGGAGAAAAGAGACCCAGTACTTC. Translating gives CASSRQGSGRKETQYF.

This chain connects TRBV4-1 to TRBJ2-2; 7 bases map to TRBD2. Germline lookup yields CDR1 MGHRA and CDR2 YSYEKL. CDR3 length: 15 amino acids. Trimming removed 2 bases from V and 0 bases from J; junction bases left unmatched: 0. The CDR3 reads CASSQLAANTGELFF. The CDR3 coding sequence is TGCGCCAGCAGCCAACTAGCGGCGAACACCGGGGAGCTGTTTTTT.

The chain couples TRBV7-7 to TRBJ2-1; 10 bases fit TRBD2. With V trimmed by 1 base and J by 7 bases, 7 bases remained unmatched. CDR1 SSHAT and CDR2 FNYEAQ come from the germline V gene (reference sequence). CDR3 length: 16 amino acids. The DNA of the CDR3 is TGTGCCAGCAGCTTAGAAGGTAGCGGGGGGCAAAATGAGCAGTTCTTC. Amino acids: CASSLEGSGGQNEQFF.

The gene calls are TRBV7-6 and TRBJ1-4, with 8 bases fitting TRBD1. CDR3 length equals 18 residues. Germline-derived CDR1 and CDR2 are SGHVS and FNYEAQ. Germline trimming cut 1 base from V and 3 bases from J; bases unmatched to any gene: 10. CDR3 nucleotides: TGTGCCAGCAGCTTAGTTCCCCGGGACAGGAGAGCTAATGAAAAACTGTTTTTT. Protein: CASSLVPRDRRANEKLFF.

J is TRBJ1-2 and V is TRBV19, with 8 bases identical to TRBD1. Germline lookup yields CDR1 LNHDA and CDR2 SQIVND (reference sequence). The CDR3 totals 15 residues. The ends lost 7 bases at V and 8 bases at J; junction bases unmatched: 15. The DNA of the CDR3 is TGTGCCAGTATTAACCCGCCAGGGACAGGCGACGGCTACACCTTC. Amino acid sequence: CASINPPGTGDGYTF.

The chain links TRBV2 to TRBJ1-3; tentatively, D is TRBD1 (6 bases). Germline lookup yields CDR1 SNHLY and CDR2 FYNNEI. Trimming stripped 6 bases from V and 0 bases from J, with 9 bases between. The CDR3 length is 14 residues. CDR3 region: CASRDSRSGNTIYF. CDR3 sequence (DNA): TGTGCCAGCAGGGACAGCCGCTCTGGAAACACCATATATTTT.

Of note for this clone: A read error may account for a junction end that differs from germline. The chain combines TRBV6-5 with TRBJ1-1; tentatively, D is TRBD1 (5 bases). This CDR3 spans 14 amino acids. Germline V gene data show CDR1 as MNHEY and CDR2 as SVGAGI. CDR3 protein: CASIASGGNIEAFF. The DNA for the CDR3 is TGTGCCAGCATTGCTTCGGGGGGAAACATTGAAGCTTTCTTT.

V usage is TRBV10-3 and J usage is TRBJ1-1; D gene uncertain. Trimming pared 6 bases from V and 3 bases from J, leaving 14 bases between. Germline lookup yields CDR1 ENHRY and CDR2 SYGVKD. CDR3 length: 14 amino acids. The CDR3 spells CAIRRPLEDTEAFF. CDR3 nucleotides: TGTGCCATCAGGAGACCCCTGGAGGACACTGAAGCTTTCTTT.

The chain recombines TRBV4-1 with TRBJ1-5; 9 bases are a match to TRBD1. With 4 bases clipped from V and 2 bases from J, the junction kept 6 bases outside the gene matches. CDR1 and CDR2 (germline): MGHRA, YSYEKL. The CDR3 length is 16 residues. The chain's CDR3 is CASSLAGQGGNQPQHF. CDR3 sequence (DNA): TGCGCCAGCAGCCTTGCGGGACAGGGTGGCAATCAGCCCCAGCATTTT.

This chain links TRBV13 with TRBJ1-1; D may be TRBD1 (6 bases). In germline, CDR1 is PRHDT, CDR2 FYEKMQ (reference sequence). Trimming pared 3 bases from V and 4 bases from J, leaving 12 bases between. This CDR3 is built from 14 residues. This chain's CDR3 is CASSFGRGGTEAFF. The CDR3 DNA is TGTGCCAGCAGCTTCGGGAGGGGGGGCACTGAAGCTTTCTTT.

A single count supports this clone. The chain combines TRBV10-1 with TRBJ1-6; possible D gene TRBD1, 6 bases. The V and J ends lost 8 bases and 8 bases respectively, with 10 bases between them. The germline gives CDR1 WNHNN, CDR2 SYGVQD (reference sequence). The CDR3 runs 12 residues. This chain's CDR3 is CASRGQDSPLHF. CDR3 in DNA: TGCGCCAGCCGGGGGCAGGATTCACCCCTCCACTTT.

This chain connects TRBV10-1 to TRBJ2-3; D perhaps matches TRBD2 (5 bases). Trimming removed 0 bases from V and 4 bases from J, with 11 bases in between. Germline V gene sequence: CDR1 WNHNN, CDR2 SYGVQD (reference sequence). The CDR3 spans 15 residues. The CDR3 nucleotides are TGCGCCAGCAGTGAGTCGAATTTCGGGGCAGATACGCAGTATTTT. It yields the protein CASSESNFGADTQYF.

The chain joins TRBV5-8 to TRBJ2-5; 7 bases map to TRBD1. The CDR3 is made up of 14 amino acids. J was trimmed by 4 bases and V by 1 base; bases with no gene match: 4. The germline V gene has CDR1 SGHTS and CDR2 YDEGEE. Here the CDR3 DNA reads TGTGCCAGCAGCTTGCGACAGGGCGGAGAGACCCAGTACTTC. This translates into CASSLRQGGETQYF.

This sequence joins TRBV30 and TRBJ1-5, with D uncertain. Germline CDR1 GTSNPN, CDR2 SVGIG (reference sequence). This CDR3 comprises 13 residues. V lost 1 base and J 1 base, leaving 5 bases between the germline ends. CDR3 in amino acids: CAWSELSNQPQHF. The CDR3, as DNA: TGTGCCTGGAGTGAGTTGAGCAATCAGCCCCAGCATTTT.

The rearrangement uses TRBV6-5 and TRBJ1-5, with D perhaps TRBD1 (5 bases). CDR1 and CDR2 from the germline V gene are MNHEY and SVGAGI. The V end lost 2 bases, the J end lost 3 bases, and 11 bases lay between the germline ends. This CDR3 is built from 15 residues. The CDR3 DNA reads as TGTGCCAGCAGTTACAGGCAGGGAGACAATCAGCCCCAGCATTTT. It codes for CASSYRQGDNQPQHF.

The V and J genes are TRBV7-2 and TRBJ1-1; perhaps TRBD1 as D (5 bases). Per germline, CDR1 SGHTA and CDR2 FQGNSA. The length of the CDR3 is 13 residues. V was cut by 5 bases and J by 3 bases, with 10 bases left in between. The CDR3 protein is CASSIQVDTEAFF. In nucleotides, the CDR3 is TGTGCCAGCAGCATACAGGTGGACACTGAAGCTTTCTTT.

The V call is TRBV5-1, the J call TRBJ2-3; D possibly corresponds to TRBD2 (6 bases). CDR3 size: 15 residues. CDR1 SGHRS and CDR2 YFSETQ come from the germline V gene. The V gene lost 2 bases and the J gene lost 1 base, with 11 bases spanning the gap. The CDR3: CASSFPGEGTDTQYF. The CDR3 DNA follows: TGCGCCAGCAGCTTTCCGGGAGAGGGCACAGATACGCAGTATTTT.

This chain joins TRBV5-4 and TRBJ2-1, with TRBD2 matching 11 bases. This CDR3 has 15 residues. Germline values: CDR1 SGHNT, CDR2 YYREEE (reference sequence). V lost 1 base and J lost 6; bases outside the gene matches: 3. DNA for the CDR3: TGTGCCAGCAGCTTGAGACTAGCGGGGCCCAATGAGCAGTTCTTC. It is translated as CASSLRLAGPNEQFF.

This CDR3 is CASSAESSYNSPLHF. The CDR3 bases are TGTGCCAGCAGTGCCGAAAGCTCCTATAATTCACCCCTCCACTTT. The chain uses TRBV2 and TRBJ1-6; D is uncertain. The V gene lost 4 bases and the J gene lost 0 bases, with 7 bases spanning the gap. There are 15 residues in the CDR3. Germline V gene lookup returns CDR1 SNHLY and CDR2 FYNNEI.

CDR3 bases: TGTGCCAGCTCACCAGGAAACCATGGCTACACCTTC. This gives the protein CASSPGNHGYTF. V and J are TRBV18 and TRBJ1-2; D ambiguous. V lost 2 bases and J 6 bases, leaving 7 bases between the germline ends. Germline values: CDR1 KGHSH, CDR2 LQKENI. The CDR3 runs to 12 residues.

The rearrangement uses TRBV28 and TRBJ1-5; 9 positions agree with TRBD1. The J segment lost 2 bases and the V segment lost 8 bases, leaving 13 bases of the junction unmatched. The CDR3 has 17 residues. Germline V lookup: CDR1 MDHEN, CDR2 SYDVKM. CDR3 sequence: CASCSGTGNMGNQPQHF. DNA for the CDR3: TGTGCCAGCTGCTCCGGGACAGGGAATATGGGCAATCAGCCCCAGCATTTT.

The CDR3 loop reads CSAVYNEQFF. The CDR3 nucleotides read TGCAGTGCTGTATACAATGAGCAGTTCTTC. The chain links TRBV20-1 to TRBJ2-1, with D unresolved. The V gene's germline CDR1 is DFQATT and CDR2 SNEGSKA (reference sequence). V was trimmed by 5 bases and J by 4 bases, leaving 3 bases between them. The CDR3 length is 10 residues.

The chain is built from TRBV2 and TRBJ2-7; D may be TRBD1 (6 bases). CDR3 length equals 13 residues. Germline V lookup: CDR1 SNHLY, CDR2 FYNNEI. V was shortened by 5 bases and J by 2 bases, with 10 bases between the two germline ends. The CDR3 nucleotides are TGTGCCAGCAGTTGGACAGCAGCCTACGAGCAGTACTTC. It codes for CASSWTAAYEQYF.

This chain uses TRBV5-6 with TRBJ2-6; the match to TRBD1 covers 7 bases. V was pared by 4 bases and J by 0 bases, with 10 bases of the junction left unmatched. The CDR3 has 18 residues. Germline assignment: CDR1 SGHDT and CDR2 YYEEEE. The CDR3 DNA sequence: TGTGCCAGCAGCAAAGAAAAGGGACAGCTCTCTGGGGCCAACGTCCTGACTTTC. This codes for CASSKEKGQLSGANVLTF.